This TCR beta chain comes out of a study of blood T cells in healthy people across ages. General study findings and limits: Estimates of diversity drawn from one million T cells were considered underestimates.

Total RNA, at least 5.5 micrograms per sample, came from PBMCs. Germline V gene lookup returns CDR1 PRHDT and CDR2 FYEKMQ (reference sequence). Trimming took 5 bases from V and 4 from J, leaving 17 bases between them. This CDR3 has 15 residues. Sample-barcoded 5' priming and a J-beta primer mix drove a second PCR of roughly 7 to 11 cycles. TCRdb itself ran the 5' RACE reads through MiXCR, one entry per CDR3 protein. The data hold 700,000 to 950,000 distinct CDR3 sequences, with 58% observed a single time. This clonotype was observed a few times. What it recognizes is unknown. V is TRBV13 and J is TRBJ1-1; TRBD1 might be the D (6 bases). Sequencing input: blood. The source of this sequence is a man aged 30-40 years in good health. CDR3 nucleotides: TGTGCCAGCAGCCATTCCCAACAGGGAGTCACTGAAGCTTTCTTT. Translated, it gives CASSHSQQGVTEAFF.